This T cell receptor (beta chain) was identified during a study of vaccination and CD4 T cells after COVID-19 (dated by TCRdb to 2022 to 2024). With regard to the full study: Every convalescent patient had a positive nasal swab PCR test for SARS-CoV-2, with mild disease in 8 to 10 patients and severe disease in one. The convalescent cohort included six males and four females, with two Hispanic individuals, seven Caucasians, two Asians and one multiracial person. Participants received two doses of either the Pfizer-BioNTech BNT162b2 vaccine (n=8) or the Moderna mRNA-1273 vaccine (n=2). Post-COVID blood samples from convalescent patients were collected a median of roughly 100 days after diagnosis, with a range of roughly 30 to 170 days. Post-vaccine blood samples were taken a median of around 70 days after the second vaccine dose, with a range of about 13 to 250 days. A few convalescent patients were sampled both early after vaccination (day 14) and late after vaccination (days 161 to 241). Culture stimuli were overlapping spike peptide pools from SARS-CoV-2 and from the common cold coronaviruses HCoV-NL63, HCoV-OC43 and HCoV-229E. Control cultures used a CEFX viral epitope pool as positive control, an HIV-1 Nef peptide pool as negative control, or no peptide. The spike-specific CD4+ TCR repertoire was compared before and after mRNA vaccination in 10 to 11 COVID-19 convalescent patients and a handful of infection-naive healthy vaccine recipients. The paper as a whole reports these results and caveats: Relatively few convalescent patients were included in the study, and early timepoints after natural infection were not analyzed. In convalescent patients, a median approximately 90% of post-vaccine SARS-CoV-2-reactive clones were detected only after vaccination, suggesting vaccine-specific priming. Of the vaccine-specific clones found in convalescent patients, nearly all (304 of 307) were mono-reactive for SARS-CoV-2 spike instead of being cross-reactive with common cold coronaviruses. Although the median number of SARS-CoV-2-reactive clonotypes went up from 20 to 25 after infection to some 40 after vaccination, the increase was not significant.

A remark on this clonotype: The antigen it recognizes is unknown. Nothing much larger sits one base from this clone, and base qualities are not available.

What the time point label conveys for this sample: late sampling 161 to 241 days after vaccination in a few convalescent patients. The treatment or condition label, as the study defines it: roughly 10-day PBMC culture with coronavirus spike peptide pools or control peptides (ViraFEST assay). The ViraFEST assay was used in the study, in which antigen-specific T cells were expanded with peptide pools and expanded clonotypes were subsequently identified by TCR sequencing. The convalescent patients' positive SARS-CoV-2 PCR tests were from March to December 2020, which was before the Alpha, Beta and Delta variants emerged in the United States. More than 1.5 million PBMCs per well were cultured in IMDM with roughly 4.8% human AB serum and 8 to 10 IU/ml IL-2, plus 10 ug/ml peptide pools. On days 3 and 7, half of the culture medium was replaced with fresh IL-2-containing medium. After roughly 11 days of culture, CD4+ T cells were isolated by negative selection with the EasySep CD4+ T cell isolation kit. Ficoll-Paque Plus gradient centrifugation was used to isolate PBMCs from whole blood, and the isolated PBMCs were then either used fresh or cryopreserved at -140C. Culture conditions were generally each tested in triplicate wells.

The protocol used for the library was PCR. DNA from cultured CD4+ T cells was subjected to TCR sequencing with the Oncomine TCR Beta short-read assay at the Johns Hopkins FTIC core. Genomic DNA was extracted from the cultured CD4+ T cells with the QIAamp micro DNA kit. The Oncomine TCR Beta libraries from cultured CD4+ T cells were pooled using unique dual indexes and then sequenced on an Illumina iSeq 100. The paper's data handling went like this. Non-productive sequences were removed, and CDR3s not starting with C, not ending with F or W, or shorter than 7 amino acids were discarded. Antigen-specific clonotypes were identified with the MANAFEST web application by comparing peptide-stimulated wells with reference and other culture wells. For a clone to be called positive, the clone needed an FDR below 0.05, an odds ratio above 5, and a productive frequency above 0.1% in at least two of three replicate wells. Clonotypes that were significantly expanded in both SARS-CoV-2 spike wells and at least one common cold coronavirus spike condition were defined as cross-reactive. CDR3 homology was assessed with Levenshtein distances (stringdist) and unrooted phylogenetic trees (ape) in R version 3.6.1. TCRdb's own reprocessing of the public reads used fastp at Q25 and MiXCR and kept productive beta chains. Under each unique CDR3 protein, matching rows form one entry showing the most common genes and DNA. The authors' filters were not applied to this entry. The table for this sample lists some 22,000 distinct CDR3 sequences; 35% of them were counted only once. The ten most abundant clones make up 8.6% of the sample.

Specimen: CD4+ T cells from blood, cultured in vitro, collected about 7 months after SARS-CoV-2 vaccination. The TCR was taken from a human donor who had recovered from COVID-19.

The CDR3 amino acid sequence is: CASSRSASTDTQYF. The nucleotide sequence is TGTGCCAGCAGCAGGAGCGCTAGCACAGATACGCAGTATTTT. The V and J segments used are TRBV7-2 and TRBJ2-3, with the D gene uncertain. For CDR1 and CDR2, the germline V gene lists SGHTA and FQGNSA. The CDR3 covers 14 residues, taking in both the cysteine and the phenylalanine. Only the CDR3 part of the read is kept: 42 bases, read in frame from the first base. Deletion took 5 bases off V and 0 bases off J, with a span of 9 bases between the germline ends.